These 10 T cell receptor beta chains were all obtained from the same sample, sequenced in a study of OX40 agonist ivuxolimab in advanced cancers. TCRdb keeps only in-frame clones here, not all; method: immunoSEQ multiplex PCR. The sample lists about 89,000 clones; approximately 91% were seen once. The material sequenced was CD4+ or CD8+ T cells sorted from blood, taken in a trial of the OX40 agonist ivuxolimab. These receptors all come from an adult with an advanced solid tumor such as melanoma, head and neck, liver or kidney cancer.

The chain has TRBV6-6 and TRBJ1-6; 7 bases align to TRBD1. V lost 0 bases, J lost 12 bases, and 8 bases stayed unmatched. CDR3 size: 15 residues. Germline V lookup: CDR1 MNHNY, CDR2 SVGAGI (reference sequence). The CDR3 region is CASSYSRTGLLPLHF. The CDR3 DNA follows: TGTGCCAGCAGTTACTCGCGGACAGGCCTATTACCCCTCCACTTT.

CDR3 nucleotide sequence: TGTGCCAGCAGTACACTGGGACAGGGGGGGTATGGCTACACCTTC. Translation gives CASSTLGQGGYGYTF. The chain links TRBV28 to TRBJ1-2; 11 nucleotides line up with TRBD1. Germline V gives CDR1 MDHEN, CDR2 SYDVKM. The CDR3 has 15 amino acids. J was trimmed by 5 bases and V by 5 bases; bases with no gene match: 7.

The J gene is TRBJ2-1, the V gene TRBV5-4; TRBD2 aligns across 13 bases. This CDR3 has 18 residues. The ends lost 1 base at V and 14 bases at J; junction bases unmatched: 18. Germline lookup yields CDR1 SGHNT and CDR2 YYREEE (reference sequence). The DNA of the CDR3 is TGTGCCAGCAGCTTGTTTGAGACTAGCGGGGGGCGCGCTGATGCGGAGTTCTTC. It translates to CASSLFETSGGRADAEFF.

The chain uses TRBV19 and TRBJ1-3; D gene unclear. The CDR3 consists of 15 residues. Trimming cost V 7 bases and J 0 bases, with 13 bases left between them. Germline V CDR1 and CDR2: LNHDA, SQIVND (reference sequence). In nucleotides, the CDR3 is TGTGCCAGTAAAGGCGCCATCAACTCTGGAAACACCATATATTTT. Its protein is CASKGAINSGNTIYF.

The rearrangement links TRBV28 to TRBJ2-7; the D is unclear. V lost 5 bases and J lost 4, with 6 bases in between. CDR1 and CDR2 from the germline V gene are MDHEN and SYDVKM. The CDR3 totals 11 residues. In DNA, the CDR3 is TGTGCCAGCAGTATCCAGTACGAGCAGTACTTC. Translated: CASSIQYEQYF. Full variable domain (missing parts from reference TRBV28 and TRBJ2-7): DVKVTQSSRYLVKRTGEKVFLECVQDMDHENMFWYRQDPGLGLRLIYFSYDVKMKEKGDIPEGYSVSREKKERFSLILESASTNQTSMYLCASSIQYEQYFGPGTRLTVT.

The chain joins TRBV28 to TRBJ2-6, with D perhaps TRBD1 (6 bases). With 6 bases removed from V and 2 bases from J, the gap between germline ends came to 20 bases. From germline, CDR1 is MDHEN and CDR2 SYDVKM. The CDR3 spans 18 residues. CDR3 sequence (DNA): TGTGCCAGCAGCCTACCACAGGGAACTTTTACTGGGGCCAACGTCCTGACTTTC. Its protein product is CASSLPQGTFTGANVLTF.

The chain employs TRBV7-6 and TRBJ2-5, with TRBD2 as a possible D gene (6 bases). CDR1 and CDR2 (germline): SGHVS, FNYEAQ. V gave up 1 base and J gave up 0 bases, with 12 bases separating them. The CDR3 spans 16 residues. The DNA for the CDR3 is TGTGCCAGCAGCTTAGTCGCGCGGGGAAACCAAGAGACCCAGTACTTC. This encodes CASSLVARGNQETQYF.

V and J are TRBV6-5 and TRBJ2-7, with TRBD1 matching over 7 bases. This CDR3 is 16 amino acids long. CDR1 MNHEY and CDR2 SVGAGI come from the germline V gene. The trim removed 2 bases at V and 4 bases at J, leaving 11 bases unmatched. In nucleotides, the CDR3 is TGTGCCAGCAGTTACACTCTCCAGGGGGTGGGATACGAGCAGTACTTC. It codes for CASSYTLQGVGYEQYF.

The rearrangement links TRBV2 to TRBJ2-1, with D unclear. CDR1 is SNHLY, CDR2 FYNNEI, per germline. V was trimmed by 3 bases and J by 10 bases, leaving 10 bases between them. CDR3 size: 12 residues. The CDR3 DNA reads TGTGCCAGCAGTGACGCTCTATGGGAGCAGTTCTTC. Translated: CASSDALWEQFF.

This chain connects TRBV6-1 to TRBJ2-7; 10 bases fit TRBD2. The CDR3 consists of 15 residues. Germline V gene lookup returns CDR1 MNHNS and CDR2 SASEGT. The V gene end was trimmed by 7 bases and the J gene end by 0 bases; junction bases not matched to a gene: 6. CDR3 amino acids: CASTPLAGDSYEQYF. CDR3 nucleotides: TGTGCCAGCACACCTCTAGCGGGGGACTCCTACGAGCAGTACTTC.